This TCR beta chain was retrieved from a study of glioma-infiltrating T cells. Only a few counts were recorded for this clonotype. Its antigen is currently unknown. Using RNA template, CDR3s of TCR alpha and beta were amplified with iRepertoire arm-PCR. For one-step reverse transcription and amplification, roughly 95-400 ng of tissue mRNA or PBMC total RNA was used. TCRdb processed the multiplex PCR reads anew with MiXCR; each CDR3 protein has one entry. The sample consists of about 89,000 distinct CDR3 sequences, 20% to 25% of them appearing once. Trimming removed 6 bases at V and 0 bases at J, with 12 bases between. The CDR3 loop spans 14 amino acids. General study points: Gliomas, especially low-grade, showed above-expected tissue-blood divergence; non-neoplastic patients showed below. CDR3 overlap between tissue and blood was very small.

The source is a human donor with low-grade glioma or glioblastoma, undergoing nonglioma brain surgery, or in good health (not recorded which). The chain carries TRBV12-3 or TRBV12-4 and TRBJ2-7; no clear D. Sequences were obtained from glioma tissue, nonneoplastic brain tissue, or PBMCs (not recorded which). The CDR3 bases are TGTGCCAGCAGACGGACGGACGGCTCCTACGAGCAGTACTTC. Its translation is CASRRTDGSYEQYF.